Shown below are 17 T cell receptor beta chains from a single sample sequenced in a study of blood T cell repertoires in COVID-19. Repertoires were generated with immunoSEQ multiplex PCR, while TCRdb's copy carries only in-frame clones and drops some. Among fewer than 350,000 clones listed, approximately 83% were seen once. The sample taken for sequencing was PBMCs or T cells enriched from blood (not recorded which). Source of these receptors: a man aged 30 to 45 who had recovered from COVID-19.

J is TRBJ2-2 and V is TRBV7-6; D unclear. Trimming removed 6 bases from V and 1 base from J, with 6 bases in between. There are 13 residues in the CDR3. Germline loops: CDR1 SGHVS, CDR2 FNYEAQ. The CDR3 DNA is TGTGCCAGCAGGGCAGGGAACACCGGGGAGCTGTTTTTT. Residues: CASRAGNTGELFF.

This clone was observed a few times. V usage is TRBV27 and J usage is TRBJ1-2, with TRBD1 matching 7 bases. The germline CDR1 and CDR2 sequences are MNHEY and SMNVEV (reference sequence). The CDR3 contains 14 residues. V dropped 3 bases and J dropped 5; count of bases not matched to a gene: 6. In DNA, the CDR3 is TGTGCCAGCAGTTTGGTCGGGACAGTTTATGGCTACACCTTC. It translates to CASSLVGTVYGYTF.

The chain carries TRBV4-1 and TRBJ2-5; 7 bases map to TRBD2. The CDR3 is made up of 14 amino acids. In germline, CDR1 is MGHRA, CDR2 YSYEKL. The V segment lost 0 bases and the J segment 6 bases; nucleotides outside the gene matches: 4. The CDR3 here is CASSQEYGGKTQYF. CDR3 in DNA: TGCGCCAGCAGCCAAGAATACGGGGGGAAGACCCAGTACTTC.

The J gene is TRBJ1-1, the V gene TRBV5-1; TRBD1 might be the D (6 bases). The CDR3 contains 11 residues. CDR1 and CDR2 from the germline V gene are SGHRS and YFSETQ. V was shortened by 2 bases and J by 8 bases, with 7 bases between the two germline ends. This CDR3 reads CASSFDREAFF. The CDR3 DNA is TGCGCCAGCAGCTTCGACAGGGAAGCTTTCTTT.

In DNA form, the CDR3 reads TGTGCCAGCAGTTACTCGAACGGAGGGTCTGGCTACACCTTC. This encodes CASSYSNGGSGYTF. V usage is TRBV6-5 and J usage is TRBJ1-2; D is undetermined. Germline V lookup: CDR1 MNHEY, CDR2 SVGAGI. This CDR3 contains 14 residues. V lost 0 bases and J lost 7, with 12 bases in between.

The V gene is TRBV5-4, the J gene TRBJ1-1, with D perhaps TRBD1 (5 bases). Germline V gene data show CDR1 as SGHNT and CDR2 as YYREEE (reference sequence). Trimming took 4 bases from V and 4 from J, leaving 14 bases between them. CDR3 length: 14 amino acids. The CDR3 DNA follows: TGTGCCAGCAGCGTATCGTGGGGGGGCACTGAAGCTTTCTTT. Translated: CASSVSWGGTEAFF.

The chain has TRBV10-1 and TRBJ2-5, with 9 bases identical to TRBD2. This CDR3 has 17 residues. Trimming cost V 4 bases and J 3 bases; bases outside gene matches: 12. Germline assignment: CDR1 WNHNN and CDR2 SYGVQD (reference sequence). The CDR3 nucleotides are TGCGCCAGCAGTGTTTCGAAGCGGGGGGCCATAGAAGAGACCCAGTACTTC. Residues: CASSVSKRGAIEETQYF.

The CDR3 DNA reads TGTGCCAGCTCACCATTAAGCGGAGAGACCCAGTACTTC. Translating it yields CASSPLSGETQYF. The chain is built from TRBV18 and TRBJ2-5; weak D call: TRBD2 (5 bases). The CDR3 spans 13 residues. Germline assignment: CDR1 KGHSH and CDR2 LQKENI. Deletions cut 2 bases from V and 4 bases from J, with 8 bases between.

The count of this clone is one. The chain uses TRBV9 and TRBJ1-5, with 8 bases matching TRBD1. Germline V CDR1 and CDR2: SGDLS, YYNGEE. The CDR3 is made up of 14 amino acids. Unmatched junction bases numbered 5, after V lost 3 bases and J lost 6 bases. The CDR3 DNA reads TGTGCCAGCAGCGCAGGGGGCAGGGGTCAGCCCCAGCATTTT. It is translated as CASSAGGRGQPQHF.

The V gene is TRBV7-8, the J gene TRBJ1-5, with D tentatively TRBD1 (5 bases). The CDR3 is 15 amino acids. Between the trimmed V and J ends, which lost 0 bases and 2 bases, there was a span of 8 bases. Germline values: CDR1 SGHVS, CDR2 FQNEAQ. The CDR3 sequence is CASSLAGVGNQPQHF. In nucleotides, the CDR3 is TGTGCCAGCAGCTTAGCAGGGGTGGGCAATCAGCCCCAGCATTTT.

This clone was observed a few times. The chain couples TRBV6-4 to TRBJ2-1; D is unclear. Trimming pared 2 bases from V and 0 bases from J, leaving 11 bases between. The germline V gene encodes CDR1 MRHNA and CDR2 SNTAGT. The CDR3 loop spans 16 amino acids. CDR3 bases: TGTGCCAGCAGTGACACCGACTCAACCTCCTACAATGAGCAGTTCTTC. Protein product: CASSDTDSTSYNEQFF.

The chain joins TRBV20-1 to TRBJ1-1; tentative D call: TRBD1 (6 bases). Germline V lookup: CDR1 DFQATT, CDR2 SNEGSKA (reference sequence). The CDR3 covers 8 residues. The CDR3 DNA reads TGCAGCAGGGGTGAAGCTTTCTTT. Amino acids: CSRGEAFF.

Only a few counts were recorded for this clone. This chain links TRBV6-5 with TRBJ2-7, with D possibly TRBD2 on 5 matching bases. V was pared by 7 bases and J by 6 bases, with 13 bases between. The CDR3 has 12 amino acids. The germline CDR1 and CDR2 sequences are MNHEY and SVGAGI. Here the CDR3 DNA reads TGTGCCAGCAATACGGGGAGTTTCGAGCAGTACTTC. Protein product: CASNTGSFEQYF.

CDR3 in amino acids: CASSFVGSSYNEQFF. In DNA, the CDR3 is TGTGCCAGCAGTTTTGTTGGTAGCTCCTACAATGAGCAGTTCTTC. The chain uses TRBV27 and TRBJ2-1; D not certain. V was shortened by 3 bases and J by 0 bases, with 9 bases between the two germline ends. The CDR3 contains 15 residues. Germline values: CDR1 MNHEY, CDR2 SMNVEV (reference sequence).

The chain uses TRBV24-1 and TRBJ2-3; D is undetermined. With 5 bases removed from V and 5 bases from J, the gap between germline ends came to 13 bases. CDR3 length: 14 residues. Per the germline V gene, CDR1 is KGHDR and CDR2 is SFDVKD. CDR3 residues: CATSGAGTLDTQYF. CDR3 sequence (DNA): TGTGCCACCAGTGGCGCAGGAACCTTAGATACGCAGTATTTT.

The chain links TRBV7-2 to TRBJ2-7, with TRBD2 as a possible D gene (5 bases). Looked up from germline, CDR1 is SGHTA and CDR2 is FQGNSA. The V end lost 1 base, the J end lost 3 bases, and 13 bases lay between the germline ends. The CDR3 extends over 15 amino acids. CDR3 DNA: TGTGCCAGCAGCTTAGTGAGTTCGGGGAACTACGAGCAGTACTTC. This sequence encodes CASSLVSSGNYEQYF.

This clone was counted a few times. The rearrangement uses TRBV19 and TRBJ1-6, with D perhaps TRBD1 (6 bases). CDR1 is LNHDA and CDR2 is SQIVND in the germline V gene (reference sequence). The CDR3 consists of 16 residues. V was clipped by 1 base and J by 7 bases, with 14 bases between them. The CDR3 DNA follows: TGTGCCAGTAGTATAGCGCGGGGGCGGCGAAATTCACCCCTCCACTTT. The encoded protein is CASSIARGRRNSPLHF.